The TCR beta chain described here comes from a study of T cells expressing NK-cell markers. Looking at the study overall: Each TCR beta repertoire originated in sorted T cells that were CD3+CD56+NKG2C+, CD3+CD56+NKG2C- or CD3+CD56-NKG2C+.

As for this clonotype: Its antigen is not known.

Findings of the study overall: Where four donors were concerned, these clonotypes also led the CD3+CD56-NKG2C+ fraction. Expanded clones of NKG2C+ T cells had an unclear HCMV specificity.

Germline CDR1 reads MNHEY; CDR2 reads SVGAGI. CDR3 length: 13 residues. TCRdb processed the 5' RACE reads again and assigns one entry to each CDR3 protein, with no DNA. Its table lists some 110,000 distinct CDR3 sequences. The sample was blood T cells: a sorted CD56 or NKG2C T cell subset, CD4+ or CD8+ T cells, or bulk PBMC T cells (not recorded which). The genes are TRBV6-5 and TRBJ2-1. This TCR derives from a woman between 18 and 75 years old in good health. CDR3 residues: CASSWSSYNEQFF.